The sequence of this T cell receptor (beta chain) was determined in a study of post-analysis software for immune sequencing data. Findings and caveats of the study: Comparison of patients with controls showed 4 to 6 TRBV segments more frequent in patients, TRBV5-6, TRBV5-1 and TRBV20-1 among them.

A remark on this clonotype: The antigen remains unidentified. An end of the junction differs from the germline gene, which may be a read error.

This CDR3 has 14 amino acids. The germline CDR1 and CDR2 sequences are LGHNA and YSLEER. Unique molecular identifiers were built into the TCR beta cDNA libraries. From the PCR reads, TCRdb called clonotypes with MiXCR, one entry per CDR3 protein. The table records hundreds of thousands of distinct CDR3 sequences, about 27% of them present only once. The TCR originated in a girl between 10 and 17 years old with multiple sclerosis. The V call is TRBV4-3, the J call TRBJ2-2; D not certain. The sequenced material came from blood. The CDR3, as DNA: TGCGCCGGCAGCCAACGGGTCAGAACCGGGGAGCTGTTTTTT. This encodes CAGSQRVRTGELFF.